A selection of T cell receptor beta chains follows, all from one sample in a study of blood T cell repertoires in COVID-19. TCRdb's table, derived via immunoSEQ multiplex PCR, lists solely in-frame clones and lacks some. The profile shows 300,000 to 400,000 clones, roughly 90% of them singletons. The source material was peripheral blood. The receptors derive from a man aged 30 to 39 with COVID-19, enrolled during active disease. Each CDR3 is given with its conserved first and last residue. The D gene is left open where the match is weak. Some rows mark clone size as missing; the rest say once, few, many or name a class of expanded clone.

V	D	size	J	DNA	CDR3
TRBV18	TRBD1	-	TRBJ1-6	TGTGCCAGCTCGAAGAACCCGACAGGGCTCAATTCACCCCTCCACTTT	CASSKNPTGLNSPLHF
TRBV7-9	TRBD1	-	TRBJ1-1	TGTGCCAGCAGCCGGGAAGGGGTAGGACAGGACAAGGAAGCTTTCTTT	CASSREGVGQDKEAFF
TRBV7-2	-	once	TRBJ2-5	TGTGCCAGCAGCTTAGTATCGGGAGAGACCCAGTACTTC	CASSLVSGETQYF
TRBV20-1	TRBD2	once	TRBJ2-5	TGCAGTGCTAGTATGGTAGCGGGAGGGGAGACCCAGTACTTC	CSASMVAGGETQYF
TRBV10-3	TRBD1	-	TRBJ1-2	TGTGCCATCAGTGTGGGGACAGGGGCCTCGGTTAACTATGGCTACACCTTC	CAISVGTGASVNYGYTF
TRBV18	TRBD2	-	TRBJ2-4	TGTGCCAGCTCAGAGGTGGGAACTAGCGCGGGAAACATTCAGTACTTC	CASSEVGTSAGNIQYF
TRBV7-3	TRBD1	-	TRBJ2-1	TGTGCCAGCAGCCGGACAGGGAGCCGAAATGAGCAGTTCTTC	CASSRTGSRNEQFF
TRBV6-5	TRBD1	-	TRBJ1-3	TGTGCCAGCAGTACAGGGGGCCCGAGGGACACCATATATTTT	CASSTGGPRDTIYF
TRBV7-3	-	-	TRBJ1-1	TGTGCCAGCAGCTTAGGTGGACAAGTGAACACTGAAGCTTTCTTT	CASSLGGQVNTEAFF
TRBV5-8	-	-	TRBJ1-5	TGTGCCAGCAGCTCACGCGGGAGGGGGTACACTCAGCCCCAGCATTTT	CASSSRGRGYTQPQHF
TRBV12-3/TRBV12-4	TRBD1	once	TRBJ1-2	TGTGCCAGCAGCCCGGGACAGGGACATGGCTACACCTTC	CASSPGQGHGYTF
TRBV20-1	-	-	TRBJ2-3	TGCAGTGCTAGTGCTAGCACAGATACGCAGTATTTT	CSASASTDTQYF
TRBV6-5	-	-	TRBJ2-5	TGTGCCAGCATTATGTGGGCCCAAGAGACCCAGTACTTC	CASIMWAQETQYF
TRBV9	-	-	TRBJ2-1	TGTGCCAGCAGCGTAGTCGACACCGACAATGAGCAGTTCTTC	CASSVVDTDNEQFF
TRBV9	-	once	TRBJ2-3	TGTGCCAGCAGCGTTAACCCCGGGGGCACAGATACGCAGTATTTT	CASSVNPGGTDTQYF
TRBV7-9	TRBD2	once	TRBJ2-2	TGTGCCAGCAGCCAGTTGCAGTCGGCGGGGGATAACACCGGGGAGCTGTTTTTT	CASSQLQSAGDNTGELFF
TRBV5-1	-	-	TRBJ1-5	TGCGCCAGCAGCCCAGGGGTAAATAGCAATCAGCCCCAGCATTTT	CASSPGVNSNQPQHF
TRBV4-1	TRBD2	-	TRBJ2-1	TGCGCCAGCAGCCCCCCTACCCCCGCGGGAGGACGCAATGAGCAGTTCTTC	CASSPPTPAGGRNEQFF
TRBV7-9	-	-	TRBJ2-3	TGTGCCAGCAGCTCCCCGGAGCCGGGGCAGTATTTT	CASSSPEPGQYF
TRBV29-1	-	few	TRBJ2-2	TGCAGCGTTGATCGGGATAAGGCCGGGGAGCTGTTTTTT	CSVDRDKAGELFF
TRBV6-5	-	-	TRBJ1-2	TGTGCCAGCACCATAATAGGGGGACGTGGCTATGGCTACACCTTC	CASTIIGGRGYGYTF
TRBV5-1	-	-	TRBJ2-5	TGCGCCAGCAGCTTGGGAGTTGGGAGGGAGACCCAGTACTTC	CASSLGVGRETQYF